This T cell receptor beta chain was retrieved from a study of breast tumors, draining lymph nodes, adjacent tissues. Whole-study results and caveats: Data only fit, rather than demonstrated, lymph node origin of most tumor T cells. Tumor repertoires ranked between lymph nodes and nontumor tissue in diversity, with V and J gene preferences. Findings are consistent with lymph node origin and intratumoral expansion of most tumor T cells. Luminal-like breast cancer showed significantly greater tumor-nontumor repertoire similarity than basal-like breast cancer did.

TCRdb ran MiXCR on the multiplex PCR reads and lists one entry per CDR3 protein. The sample includes approximately 52,000 distinct CDR3 sequences, around 45% seen only once; the top ten take roughly 10%. This clonotype was observed at least ten times. Its specificity is not known. CDR1 and CDR2 from the germline V gene are SGDLS and YYNGEE. The length of the CDR3 is 14 residues. V was clipped by 0 bases and J by 8 bases, with 12 bases between them. This chain connects TRBV9 to TRBJ2-1, with D perhaps matching TRBD2 (6 bases). The sequence came from a female donor with breast cancer. Some clones in this sample may be carry-over from other donors' samples. Material for sequencing was breast tumor tissue. The CDR3 DNA is TGTGCCAGCAGCGTAGCGGGCGGGACCTATGAGCAGTTCTTC. Amino acid sequence: CASSVAGGTYEQFF.